This T cell receptor (beta chain) comes out of a study of blood T cell repertoires in COVID-19. Across the whole study: Samples of COVID-19 (acute and convalescent) were obtained from the United States, Italy and Spain.

This clone has just a few counts. Per the authors' pipeline: It was from reference gene primer amplification that nucleated cell counts were estimated. Generated by immunoSEQ multiplex PCR, the TCRdb table keeps only in-frame clones and is missing some. The V and J calls and clone size are taken from that table; D and trimming were inferred from the DNA. The repertoire holds around 260,000 clones, with around four fifths as singletons. V was pared by 5 bases and J by 3 bases, with 10 bases between. The germline V gene has CDR1 SEHNR and CDR2 FQNEAQ (reference sequence). The CDR3 sequence is 13 residues long.

The V call is TRBV7-9, the J call TRBJ1-1; tentatively, D is TRBD1 (5 bases). The sample comprised peripheral blood. This TCR was sampled from a woman aged 50 to 65 who had recovered from COVID-19. CDR3 residues: CASSRGRDTEAFF. The CDR3 nucleotides are TGTGCCAGCAGCAGGGGTCGGGACACTGAAGCTTTCTTT. Using reference TRBV7-9 and TRBJ1-1 for the parts outside the CDR3, the full variable domain is DTGVSQNPRHKITKRGQNVTFRCDPISEHNRLYWYRQTLGQGPEFLTYFQNEAQLEKSRLLSDRFSAERPKGSFSTLEIQRTEQGDSAMYLCASSRGRDTEAFFGQGTRLTVV.